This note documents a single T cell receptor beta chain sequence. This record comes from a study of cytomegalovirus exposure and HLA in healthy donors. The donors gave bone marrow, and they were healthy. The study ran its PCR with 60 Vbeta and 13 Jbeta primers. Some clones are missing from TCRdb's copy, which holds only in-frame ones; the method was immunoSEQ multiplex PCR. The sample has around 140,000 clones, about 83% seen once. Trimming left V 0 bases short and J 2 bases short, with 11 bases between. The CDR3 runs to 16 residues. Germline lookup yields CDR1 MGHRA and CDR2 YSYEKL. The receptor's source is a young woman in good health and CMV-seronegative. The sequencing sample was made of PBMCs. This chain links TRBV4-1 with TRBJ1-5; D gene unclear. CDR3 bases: TGCGCCAGCAGCCAAGACGGAGGTATTGGCAATCAGCCCCAGCATTTT. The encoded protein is CASSQDGGIGNQPQHF.